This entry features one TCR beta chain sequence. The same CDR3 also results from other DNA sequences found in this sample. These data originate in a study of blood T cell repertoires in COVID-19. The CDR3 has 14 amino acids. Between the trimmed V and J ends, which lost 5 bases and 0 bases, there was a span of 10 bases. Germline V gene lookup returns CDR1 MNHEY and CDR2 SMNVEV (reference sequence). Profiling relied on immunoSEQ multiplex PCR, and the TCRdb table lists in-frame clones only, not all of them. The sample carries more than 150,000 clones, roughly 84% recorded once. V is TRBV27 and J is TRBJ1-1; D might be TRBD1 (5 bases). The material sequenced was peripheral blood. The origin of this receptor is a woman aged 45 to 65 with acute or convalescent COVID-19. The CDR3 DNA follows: TGTGCCAGCAGTCGCGGGGCAGTGAACACTGAAGCTTTCTTT. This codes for CASSRGAVNTEAFF.